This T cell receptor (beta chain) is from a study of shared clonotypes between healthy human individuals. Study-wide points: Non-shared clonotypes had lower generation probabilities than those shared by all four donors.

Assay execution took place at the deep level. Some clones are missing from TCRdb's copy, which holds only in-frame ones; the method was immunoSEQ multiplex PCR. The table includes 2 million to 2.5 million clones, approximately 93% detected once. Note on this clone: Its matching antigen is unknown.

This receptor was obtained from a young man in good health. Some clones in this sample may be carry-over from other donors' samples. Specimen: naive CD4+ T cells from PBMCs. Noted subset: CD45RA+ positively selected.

The CDR3, as DNA: TGTGCCATCAGTAGCGCGGGAGGGCCCAATGAGCAGTTCTTC. Its translation is CAISSAGGPNEQFF. The gene calls are TRBV10-3 and TRBJ2-1, with 9 positions matching TRBD2. This CDR3 has 14 amino acids. Per germline, CDR1 ENHRY and CDR2 SYGVKD. J lost 6 bases, V lost 5 bases, and 5 bases had no gene match.